The 7 T cell receptor beta chains in this list originate from one sample, sequenced in a study of CD8 T cells in ankylosing spondylitis. TCRdb re-derived calls from the 5' RACE reads in MiXCR, one entry per CDR3 protein. The data show over 150,000 distinct CDR3 sequences, roughly 13% seen once. Sequencing was done on a sample of blood, either unsorted or a sorted T cell fraction (not recorded which). The receptor set was obtained from a male donor with ankylosing spondylitis or in good health (not recorded which).

At least ten counts were recorded for this clonotype. The V gene is TRBV10-3, the J gene TRBJ2-7; 8 bases map to TRBD1. This CDR3 has 14 residues. The germline CDR1 and CDR2 sequences are ENHRY and SYGVKD. V gave up 3 bases and J gave up 5 bases; unmatched junction bases: 6. The CDR3 coding sequence is TGTGCCATCAGTGACCAGGGGGCGAGAAACGAGCAGTACTTC. Its protein product is CAISDQGARNEQYF.

There are a few counts of this clonotype. CDR3 coding DNA: TGCAGTGCTAGAGGGGAGGGACAACGGACAAAATTGAGGGAGCAGTACTTC. The encoded protein is CSARGEGQRTKLREQYF. The chain carries TRBV20-1 and TRBJ2-7; tentatively, D is TRBD2 (7 bases). This CDR3 region has 17 residues. The germline CDR1 and CDR2 sequences are DFQATT and SNEGSKA (reference sequence). Trimming removed 1 base at V and 7 bases at J, with 26 bases between.

This chain uses TRBV4-1 with TRBJ2-7, with 8 bases lining up with TRBD2. Germline V lookup: CDR1 MGHRA, CDR2 YSYEKL. The CDR3 totals 17 residues. Losses at the gene ends were 3 bases for V and 4 bases for J; bases not matched to a gene: 14. CDR3 sequence reads: CASSQPIPGGRRYEQYF. The CDR3 bases are TGCGCCAGCAGCCAGCCTATCCCGGGAGGGCGAAGGTACGAGCAGTACTTC.

This clonotype was picked up many times. V and J are TRBV4-1 and TRBJ1-1; possible D gene TRBD1, 5 bases. V was clipped by 4 bases and J by 1 base, with 13 bases between them. Germline values: CDR1 MGHRA, CDR2 YSYEKL. This CDR3 region has 15 residues. CDR3 amino acids: CASSLTQGGNTEAFF. As DNA, the CDR3 is TGCGCCAGCAGCCTTACCCAGGGAGGGAACACTGAAGCTTTCTTT.

This clonotype appeared a few times. V usage is TRBV20-1 and J usage is TRBJ1-1, with 7 nucleotides matching TRBD1. Trimming removed 4 bases from V and 1 base from J; junction bases left unmatched: 3. The CDR3 has 13 residues. Germline loops: CDR1 DFQATT, CDR2 SNEGSKA (reference sequence). CDR3 loop: CSANRGQNTEAFF. The DNA for the CDR3 is TGCAGTGCTAACAGGGGTCAGAACACTGAAGCTTTCTTT.

The J gene is TRBJ2-7, the V gene TRBV27; maybe TRBD1 (6 bases). Germline lookup yields CDR1 MNHEY and CDR2 SMNVEV (reference sequence). The CDR3 is made up of 14 amino acids. V was shortened by 6 bases and J by 2 bases, with 14 bases between the two germline ends. The CDR3 nucleotides read TGTGCCAGCAGCCCGCAGGCAGGGGCCTACGAGCAGTACTTC. It codes for CASSPQAGAYEQYF.

At least ten counts were recorded for this clonotype. This chain uses TRBV12-3 or TRBV12-4 with TRBJ2-2; D unresolved. The CDR3 is made up of 13 amino acids. V lost 6 bases and J lost 2, with 7 bases in between. The CDR3 loop is CASSLTNTGELFF. CDR3 bases: TGTGCCAGCAGCCTGACAAACACCGGGGAGCTGTTTTTT.